Sequencing of this TCR beta chain was carried out in a study of T cell clonotyping in hematopoietic cell transplantation (dated by TCRdb to the early 2020s). With regard to the full study: Recipient samples taken before transplant were collected after cytoreduction. A total of 130 to 150 blood samples were collected in the study from approximately 32 consecutive transplant recipients and their related donors. Patients were recruited between September 2015 and January 2017 and followed until September 2020 or death. Summary of the overall study and its limitations: After transplant, TCR diversity in recipients dropped, and pathologically expanded clonotypes climbed progressively between day 30 and day 180. Broader TCR repertoire diversity after transplant was predicted by Inverse Simpson Index values from donors and from recipients before transplant. Recipient repertoires showed only a small fraction of overlap with donor repertoires, and over 97% appeared de novo at the given depth. The sample size was limited, and CD4 and CD8 repertoire contributions could not be separated because cells were not sorted.

The immunoSEQ assay, a bias-controlled multiplex PCR with V- and J-specific primers, was used to amplify TCR beta CDR3 regions from genomic DNA. In a second PCR step, the CDR3 amplicons were tagged with a proprietary barcode plus Illumina adapter sequences. An Illumina MiSeq instrument was used to sequence the CDR3 libraries. In the original analysis: Export and quality control were handled in immunoSEQ Analyzer 3.0, while downstream analyses relied on R Bioconductor and Immunarch. Only productive rearrangements in the normalized downsampled data set were used to calculate repertoire metrics. Pathologically expanded clonotypes were defined as those larger than 5 templates in the normalized cohort. The Inverse Simpson Index served as the measure of repertoire diversity. The non-normalized data set was used for CMV-specificity analyses so that all clonotypes could be captured. TCRdb mirrors the immuneACCESS table, restricted to in-frame sequences. Some clones are absent from its copies; in checked studies, under half trace to an unresolved V gene, and the reason for the others is unknown. V and J calls and clone size are as listed in that table; D and trimming were resolved from the DNA. This sample gives 8,900 or so clones in total; roughly nine tenths of them show up just once. Together, the top ten hold about 30% of the sample.

Of note for this clone: Its antigen has not been determined. It has no much larger one-base neighbor in the sample; base qualities were not kept.

The label giving this sample's time point can be read as: recipient sample about 28 days before transplant, after cytoreduction. Blood samples were obtained from recipients approximately 28 days before transplant and at days 30, 100 and 180 after transplant. Nuclei Lysis Solution was used to extract genomic DNA from fresh or cryopreserved unfractionated peripheral blood mononuclear cells. A distance of 11 bases separates the germline ends of V and J, which lose 2 bases and 0 bases respectively. There are 16 amino acids in the CDR3, from cysteine to phenylalanine inclusive. Only CDR3 DNA remains: 48 bases, in frame from the first base. CDR1 and CDR2, looked up from the germline V gene, are SGHVS and FQNEAQ.

The source material was peripheral blood mononuclear cells, sampled before stem cell transplant. The clonotype comes from a woman in her sixties or seventies with acute myeloid leukemia. Some clones in this sample may be carry-over from other donors' samples. The chain couples TRBV7-8 to TRBJ1-5, with the identity of the D gene unclear. CDR3 reads: CASSLFDRNSNQPQHF. The nucleotide sequence reads as follows: TGTGCCAGCAGCTTATTCGACCGGAATAGCAATCAGCCCCAGCATTTT.